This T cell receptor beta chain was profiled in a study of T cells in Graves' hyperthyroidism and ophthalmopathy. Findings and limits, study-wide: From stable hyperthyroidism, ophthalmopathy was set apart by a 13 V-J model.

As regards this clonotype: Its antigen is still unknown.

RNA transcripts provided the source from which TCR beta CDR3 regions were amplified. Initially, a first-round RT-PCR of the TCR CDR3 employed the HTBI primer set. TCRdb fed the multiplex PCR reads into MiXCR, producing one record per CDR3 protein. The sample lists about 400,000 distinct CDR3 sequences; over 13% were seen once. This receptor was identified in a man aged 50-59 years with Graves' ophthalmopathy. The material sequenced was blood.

CDR3 sequence reads: CSVAVGTGFRETQYF. In DNA, the CDR3 is TGCAGCGTTGCGGTCGGGACAGGGTTTCGGGAGACCCAGTACTTC. This chain links TRBV29-1 with TRBJ2-5, with 9 bases matching TRBD1. Germline trimming cut 4 bases from V and 5 bases from J; bases unmatched to any gene: 11. The CDR3 loop spans 15 amino acids. CDR1 SQVTM and CDR2 ANQGSEA come from the germline V gene.